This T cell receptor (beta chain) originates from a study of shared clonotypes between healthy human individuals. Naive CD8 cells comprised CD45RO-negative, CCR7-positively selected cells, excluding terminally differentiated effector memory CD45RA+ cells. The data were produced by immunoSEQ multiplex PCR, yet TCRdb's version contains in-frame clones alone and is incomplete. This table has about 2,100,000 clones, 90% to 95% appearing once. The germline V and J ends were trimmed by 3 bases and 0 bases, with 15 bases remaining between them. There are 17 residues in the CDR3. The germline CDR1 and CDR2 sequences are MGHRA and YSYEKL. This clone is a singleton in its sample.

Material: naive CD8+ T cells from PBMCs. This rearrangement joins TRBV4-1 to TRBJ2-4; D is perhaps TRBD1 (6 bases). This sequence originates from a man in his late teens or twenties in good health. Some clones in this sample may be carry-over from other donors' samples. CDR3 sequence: CASSHTADSLAKNIQYF. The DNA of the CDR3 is TGCGCCAGCAGCCATACCGCGGACAGTTTAGCCAAAAACATTCAGTACTTC.